This T cell receptor (beta chain) was captured by sequencing in a study of cytomegalovirus exposure and HLA in healthy donors. Study conclusions and caveats: An analysis was carried out later, and it reportedly showed fewer N-insertions in an Asian-associated ancestry cluster than the approximately 700-donor mean. Earlier findings revealed that most TCR beta V segments proved productive either about 90% or about 30% of the time. The CMV antigen specificity of a few CMV-associated chains was confirmed through in vitro analysis. V- and J-gene trimming in TCR beta was tied to a missense DCLRE1C variant by an analysis performed later.

Points on this clone: The target antigen is unknown.

Germline V gives CDR1 MRHNA, CDR2 SNTAGT. J lost 4 bases, V lost 6 bases, and 8 bases had no gene match. CDR3 size: 15 residues. The PCR made use of 60 Vbeta and 13 Jbeta primers. The method was immunoSEQ multiplex PCR; TCRdb's version includes in-frame clones alone and lacks a portion of them. The data show around 140,000 clones, and the top ten clones hold over 1.5%. The chain joins TRBV6-4 to TRBJ2-3, with 9 positions matching TRBD2. This TCR came from a woman aged 40 to 50 in good health and CMV-seropositive. Sequencing input: PBMCs. CDR3 residues: CASRVCSGSADTQYF. CDR3 DNA: TGTGCCAGCAGGGTATGTAGCGGGAGCGCAGATACGCAGTATTTT.